Detailed here is one TCR beta chain. Its antigen is unknown. This sample was taken from a study of T cell responses to AZD1222 COVID-19 vaccine. Sequencing used immunoSEQ multiplex PCR; TCRdb keeps in-frame clones, though not all of them. The table lists approximately 140,000 clones, 85% to 95% of them singletons, with roughly 1.2% in the top ten. Points from the study as a whole: Spike-specific TCR breadth and depth grew following two AZD1222 doses. Repertoires were obtained solely post-peak T cell response. Clonal diversity may have been underestimated in mostly white British donors.

The CDR3 has 13 amino acids. V lost 2 bases, J lost 6 bases, and 8 bases lay in between. CDR1 GTSNPN and CDR2 SVGIG come from the germline V gene (reference sequence). The origin of this receptor is an adult in good health. The chain recombines TRBV30 with TRBJ1-6, with D possibly matching TRBD1 (5 bases). This specimen consisted of peripheral blood, obtained on day 0 of AZD1222 vaccination. The CDR3 bases are TGTGCCTGGAGTAGGGGCAGTAATTCACCCCTCCACTTT. Translated: CAWSRGSNSPLHF. Based on the CDR3 plus reference TRBV30 and TRBJ1-6, the full variable domain is SQTIHQWPATLVQPVGSPLSLECTVEGTSNPNLYWYRQAAGRGLQLLFYSVGIGQISSEVPQNLSASRPQDRQFILSSKKLLLSDSGFYLCAWSRGSNSPLHFGNGTRLTVT.